This T cell receptor (beta chain) was captured by sequencing in a study of shared clonotypes between healthy human individuals. From CD4+ cells came CD45RA+ naive and CD45RA-negative memory subsets. Only in-frame clones appear in the TCRdb table, and some are missing; sequencing was by immunoSEQ multiplex PCR. In the table there are fewer than 1.8 million clones, around 98.5% of which are singletons. In germline, CDR1 is SGHNT, CDR2 YENEEA. V shed 4 bases and J 3 bases; nucleotides not matched to a gene: 10. The CDR3 runs 17 residues. The source is a man aged 25-45 years in good health. The sequenced sample consisted of naive CD4+ T cells sorted from blood. Indicated subset: CD45RA+ positively selected. The chain couples TRBV11-3 to TRBJ2-1; 9 bases match TRBD2. CDR3 nucleotide sequence: TGTGCCAGCAGCTCAAACCCTGGACTAGCGTTCTACAATGAGCAGTTCTTC. Residues: CASSSNPGLAFYNEQFF.